This T cell receptor (beta chain) is from a study of blood T cell repertoires in COVID-19. Looking at the study overall: Collection of acute and convalescent COVID-19 samples took place in the United States, Italy and Spain. PBMCs, B-cell-depleted T cells, or T cells provided the cDNA or gDNA that made up the material.

The CDR3 has 15 residues. V was pared by 6 bases and J by 4 bases, with 6 bases of the junction left unmatched. Germline V CDR1 and CDR2: KGHSH, LQKENI. In the authors' workflow: Reference gene primers were amplified, and this amplification served to estimate nucleated cell counts. Sequencing was performed with immunoSEQ multiplex PCR; in TCRdb, only in-frame clones are kept and a portion is missing. V and J calls and clone size are those listed in that table; D and trimming were worked out from the DNA. The data contain about 260,000 clones, approximately 91% of them seen just once; the ten biggest clones take up around 0.67%.

The J gene is TRBJ2-5, the V gene TRBV18, with TRBD2 identical over 12 bases. This receptor was taken from a human donor in a cohort sampled during active COVID-19. Sequencing was done on a sample of peripheral blood. The CDR3 spells CASSPSGGAGETQYF. As DNA, the CDR3 is TGTGCCAGCTCCCCTAGCGGGGGGGCCGGAGAGACCCAGTACTTC.